A single T cell receptor beta chain is shown here with its context. Its target is unknown. Germline CDR1 reads PRHDT; CDR2 reads FYEKMQ (reference sequence). CDR3 size: 15 residues. V was cut by 1 base and J by 6 bases, with 15 bases left in between. The sample comes from a study of beta chain features in type 1 diabetes. Overall study findings and caveats: Patients and controls would share equally any PCR tilt toward shorter templates. Type 1 diabetes patients had TCRB CDR3s that were shorter (moderately but significantly so) in all four CD4+ subsets.

Expressed TCRB transcripts were sequenced because the isolated RNA had all been reverse transcribed beforehand. Only in-frame clones appear in the TCRdb table, and some are missing; sequencing was by immunoSEQ multiplex PCR. The sample has 250,000 or so clones; 14% are singletons. The receptor comes from a man younger than 45 with type 1 diabetes. The chain uses TRBV13 and TRBJ1-2, with D maybe TRBD1 (6 bases). The material sequenced was naive CD4+ T cells from blood. The CDR3 loop is CASSLEVRGTDGYTF. CDR3 DNA sequence: TGTGCCAGCAGCTTAGAAGTCAGGGGTACGGATGGCTACACCTTC.